This T cell receptor beta chain is drawn from a study of blood T cells in healthy people across ages. Study-wide results and caveats: Estimates drawn from one million T cells were deemed to understate diversity. Fewer expanded clones and more diversity marked long-lived versus aged donors.

Using a J-beta primer mix together with a sample-barcoded 5' primer, a second PCR was run for roughly 6 to 11 cycles. TCRdb reprocessed the 5' RACE reads with MiXCR, giving one entry per CDR3 protein. Of around 280,000 distinct CDR3 sequences listed, roughly a quarter are singletons. Drawn from each donor were approximately 10 milliliters of peripheral blood. V lost 2 bases to trimming and J lost 4 bases, with 11 bases between them. The germline V gene has CDR1 ENHRY and CDR2 SYGVKD. The CDR3 has 14 amino acids. This clonotype was seen more than once but under ten times. Its antigen is currently unknown.

The chain is built from TRBV10-3 and TRBJ2-5, with a possible D match to TRBD1 (5 bases). This clonotype was obtained from a woman in her sixties or seventies in good health. The specimen sequenced was blood. The CDR3 is CAISEQGSRETQYF. The CDR3 DNA reads TGTGCCATCAGTGAGCAGGGATCGAGAGAGACCCAGTACTTC.